This T cell receptor (beta chain) stems from a study of blood T cells in healthy people across ages. As for this clonotype: The antigen is undetermined.

For the second PCR, which ran for 7 to 11 cycles, a sample-barcoded 5' primer and a J-beta primer mix were used. One entry per CDR3 protein, called by TCRdb with MiXCR from the 5' RACE reads. The sample has about 800,000 distinct CDR3 sequences, roughly 60% seen once. Study conclusions and caveats: Older age coincided with a roughly linear decline in TCR beta diversity per million T cells.

The CDR3 is made up of 15 amino acids. Unmatched junction bases numbered 8, after V lost 6 bases and J lost 4 bases. Germline assignment: CDR1 SGHNT and CDR2 YENEEA. Material for sequencing was blood. The J gene is TRBJ2-3, the V gene TRBV11-3; 9 nucleotides align to TRBD2. The clonotype was recovered from a young man in good health. CDR3 region: CASRKDSGSADTQYF. The CDR3 bases are TGTGCCAGCAGAAAGGATAGCGGGAGTGCAGATACGCAGTATTTT.